Sequencing of this T cell receptor beta chain was carried out in a study of T cells in Graves' hyperthyroidism and ophthalmopathy (dated by TCRdb to between 2018 and 2021). Some background on the complete study: Peripheral blood samples were taken at the time of initial diagnosis, prior to any treatment. In addition, the study compared T-cell repertoires in thyroid tissue and in blood from five to seven Graves' hyperthyroidism patients. For training and testing, the 100 or so patients in the discovery cohort were randomly divided in a 7:3 ratio. After sampling, hyperthyroidism patients received methimazole starting at 30 mg daily, and ophthalmopathy patients received high-dose intravenous methylprednisolone. To identify distinguishing TCR V-J signatures, a discovery cohort of around 98 patients was used, comprising 40 to 45 with Graves' ophthalmopathy and about 59 with stable Graves' hyperthyroidism. Prospective prediction of ophthalmopathy was tested in an independent validation cohort of fewer than 20 hyperthyroidism patients and around 16 patients who later progressed to ophthalmopathy. The paper reports TCR Vbeta CDR3 sequencing of over 120 peripheral blood samples: over 40 ophthalmopathy, some 80 hyperthyroidism and around 17 progressor patients.

Amplification of TCR beta CDR3 regions was carried out from RNA transcripts. The TCR CDR3 was subjected to a first round of RT-PCR using the HTBI primer set and the Qiagen OneStep RT-PCR kit. A second multiplex PCR round built the libraries, followed by size selection and purification. Sequencing of the libraries was done on an Illumina HiSeq2000 using paired-end 100 bp reads. On the study's bioinformatics: SOAPnuke was used to process the raw data, throwing out any read that contained adapters or uncalled bases, had a mean Phred below 15, or lacked an exact constant-primer or identifier match. COPE v1.2.5 was used to merge high-quality paired reads, and clonotypes were defined as unique nucleotide sequences. MiTCR v1.1 was used to align clonotypes to the IMGT TRBV, TRBD and TRBJ reference segments. Analysis was restricted to V-J combinations with a frequency above 0.0001, which covered approximately 99% of repertoires. A TCS score was defined as the ratio of F50 (clonal expansion) to E x V (chaos), with BLOSUM62-based TCRdist applied between CDR3 peptides within each V-J. Welch's t-statistics and random forest reduced 514 V-J features to about 13, which were used in a naive Bayes classifier (R e1071). Using fastp trimming at Q25 and MiXCR clonotype assembly, TCRdb reanalyzed the public sequencing data and kept in-frame beta chains. Rows matching on CDR3 protein sequence are summarized as one entry with the most common DNA and genes. TCRdb's processing, not the authors', yielded these V and J calls. Present in this sample are roughly 500,000 distinct CDR3 sequences, around a quarter of which were seen just once. In total, the top ten clones hold about 11% of the sample.

In the ophthalmopathy patients, disease was moderately to severely active, with a Clinical Activity Score of 3 or more, a NOSPECS grade of 4 or more, and a duration of less than 3 months. Exclusion was applied to patients with uncontrolled infections, other autoimmune diseases, pregnancy or lactation. Diagnoses were based on clinical symptoms, serum thyroxine and TRAb, thyroid ultrasound and orbital computed tomography. PBMCs were isolated from approximately 10 ml of fresh peripheral blood by Ficoll-Paque density gradient centrifugation. Total RNA was extracted with Trizol reagent, and quality was checked on an Agilent 2100 Bioanalyzer. General findings and caveats noted by the study authors: In validation, progression to ophthalmopathy was predicted by the model with around 70% sensitivity and nearly 75% specificity, a median of 6.5 months before onset. Most expanded thyroid clonotypes (frequency above 0.001) were also found in blood, which suggests that blood repertoires may mirror thyroid immune responses. A model built on a 13 V-J signature distinguished ophthalmopathy from stable hyperthyroidism, reaching around 88% sensitivity and around 81% specificity in cross-validation and 80%/75% in testing. No statistical method was used to fix the sample size in advance, and group allocation was not hidden from the investigators.

In its sample, this clonotype was seen many times. Its antigen is not yet known. No per-base quality is available; no much larger clone lies one base away. Measured from the cysteine to the phenylalanine, the CDR3 is 14 residues long. Only the CDR3 part of the read is kept: 42 bases, read in frame from the first base. CDR1 and CDR2 are drawn from the germline V gene: MNHNS, SASEGT. V is shortened by 4 bases, J by 1 base, and the region joining them spans 10 bases. The chain is assembled from TRBV6-1 and TRBJ1-1; TRBD1 might be the D gene, on 5 matching bases. This clonotype originated in a young woman with Graves' ophthalmopathy. What was sequenced was blood. The nucleotides are TGTGCCAGCAGTGCACGGGACTCGAACACTGAAGCTTTCTTT. It codes for CASSARDSNTEAFF.